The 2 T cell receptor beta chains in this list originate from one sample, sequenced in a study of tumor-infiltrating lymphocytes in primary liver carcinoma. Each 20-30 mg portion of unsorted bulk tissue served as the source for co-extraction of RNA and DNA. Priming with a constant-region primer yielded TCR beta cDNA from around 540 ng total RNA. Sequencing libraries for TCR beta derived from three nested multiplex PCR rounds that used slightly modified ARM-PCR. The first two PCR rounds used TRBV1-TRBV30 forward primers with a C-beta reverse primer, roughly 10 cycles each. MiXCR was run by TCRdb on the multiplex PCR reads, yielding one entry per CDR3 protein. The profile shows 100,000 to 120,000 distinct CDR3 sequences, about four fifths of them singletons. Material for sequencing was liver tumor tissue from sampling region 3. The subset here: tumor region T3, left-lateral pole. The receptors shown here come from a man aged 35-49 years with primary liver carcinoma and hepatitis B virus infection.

CDR3 coding DNA: TGTGCCAGCAGCCCACAAGGAACCTCTAACTATGGCTACACCTTC. Protein sequence: CASSPQGTSNYGYTF. This chain joins TRBV6-5 and TRBJ1-2; unclear D gene. CDR1 MNHEY and CDR2 SVGAGI come from the germline V gene. The CDR3 loop spans 15 amino acids. Trimming took off 6 bases at V and 0 bases at J, with 14 bases between the two ends.

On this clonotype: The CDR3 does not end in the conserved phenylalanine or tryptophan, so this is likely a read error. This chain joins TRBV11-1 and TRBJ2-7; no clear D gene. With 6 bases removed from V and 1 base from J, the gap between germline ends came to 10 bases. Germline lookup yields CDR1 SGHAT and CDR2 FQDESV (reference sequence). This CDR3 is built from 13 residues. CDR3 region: CASRGKQSYEQYL. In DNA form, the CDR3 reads TGTGCCAGCAGGGGAAAGCAATCCTACGAGCAGTACTTA.